This passage covers 2 T cell receptor beta chains from one sample sequenced in a study of T cell clones after liver transplantation. Generated by immunoSEQ multiplex PCR, the TCRdb table keeps only in-frame clones and is missing some. Among roughly 80,000 clones listed, around four fifths were seen once. Specimen: CD4+ T cells from blood, collected at the 22-month timepoint. Source of these receptors: a human patient who received a liver transplant. Some T cells here may be from the graft donor.

In its sample, this clone was seen a few times. The V and J genes are TRBV28 and TRBJ1-2, with a weak D call TRBD1 (5 bases). The ends were cut back, 6 bases at V and 5 bases at J, with 13 bases in the middle. The germline gives CDR1 MDHEN, CDR2 SYDVKM. CDR3 length: 13 residues. Written as DNA, the CDR3 is TGTGCCAGCAGCTCAGGGAGGTCATATGGCTACACCTTC. Translating gives CASSSGRSYGYTF.

This rearrangement joins TRBV7-2 to TRBJ2-4; D not resolved. Looked up from germline, CDR1 is SGHTA and CDR2 is FQGNSA. The ends were cut back, 5 bases at V and 1 base at J, with 6 bases in the middle. The CDR3 is made up of 13 amino acids. Here the CDR3 DNA reads TGTGCCAGCAGCCCCCCGGCCAAAAACATTCAGTACTTC. Protein: CASSPPAKNIQYF.